This T cell receptor (beta chain) originates from a study of blood T cell repertoires in COVID-19. Study overall: Specimens from acute and convalescent COVID-19 originated in the United States, Italy and Spain. Sources were T cells, B-cell-depleted T cells, or PBMCs; the material itself was cDNA or gDNA.

Under the authors' procedure: Nucleated cell counts were estimated from reference gene primer amplification. Assay: immunoSEQ multiplex PCR; the TCRdb copy retains only in-frame clones and omits some. D and trimming were read from the DNA, whereas the V and J calls and clone size are those reported in that table. Among some 400,000 clones listed, about four fifths were seen once. The CDR3 is made up of 16 amino acids. The chain uses TRBV21-1 and TRBJ1-5; no check of the table's D call, TRBD1, against the DNA was made. TRBV21-1 represents a pseudogene. This sequence originates from a human donor with acute or convalescent COVID-19. The donor label of this sample is uncertain. Sequenced: peripheral blood. This chain's CDR3 is CASSKRDRGVYQPQHF. The CDR3 nucleotides are TGTGCCAGCAGCAAACGGGACAGGGGGGTGTATCAGCCCCAGCATTTT.